This passage covers 30 T cell receptor beta chains from one sample sequenced in a study of identical twins. Each CDR3 protein is one row after TCRdb ran MiXCR on the 5' RACE reads. The sample includes 400,000 to 550,000 distinct CDR3 sequences, roughly an eighth of them seen just once. These records were also assigned to another study, of yellow fever vaccine responses in identical twins.

The sample consisted of CD4+ T cells sorted from blood. The source is a woman between 18 and 29 years old in good health.

The V call is TRBV7-4, the J call TRBJ2-3, with D unclear. Trimming stripped 4 bases from V and 0 bases from J, with 14 bases between. CDR1 and CDR2 (germline): SGHVT, SQSDAQ. The CDR3 totals 16 residues. The CDR3 bases are TGTGCCAGCAGCTCCCCCTATCTCCTTAGCACAGATACGCAGTATTTT. Translated, it gives CASSSPYLLSTDTQYF.

This clonotype was seen more than once but under ten times. The chain links TRBV6-1 to TRBJ1-6; no clear D gene. CDR1 is MNHNS and CDR2 is SASEGT in the germline V gene. The CDR3 spans 14 residues. The V end lost 4 bases, the J end lost 7 bases, and 11 bases lay between the germline ends. Written as DNA, the CDR3 is TGTGCCAGCAGTGTCATGGGAGGGAATTCACCCCTCCACTTT. Protein product: CASSVMGGNSPLHF.

There are a few counts of this clonotype. The rearrangement uses TRBV15 and TRBJ2-4; a weak D match, TRBD2 (6 bases). Deletions cut 3 bases from V and 0 bases from J, with 15 bases between. CDR3 length: 17 residues. CDR1 is LNHNV and CDR2 is YYDKDF in the germline V gene (reference sequence). The CDR3 protein is CATSSRGTAEAKNIQYF. The CDR3 DNA is TGTGCCACCAGCAGCCGAGGGACTGCTGAAGCCAAAAACATTCAGTACTTC.

This clonotype was seen at least ten times. This chain links TRBV28 with TRBJ2-7; a possible D gene is TRBD2 (6 bases). Trimming took 0 bases from V and 1 from J, leaving 19 bases between them. Germline V CDR1 and CDR2: MDHEN, SYDVKM. The CDR3 sequence is 18 residues long. CDR3 region: CASSLWALEGKSSYEQYF. In DNA form, the CDR3 reads TGTGCCAGCAGTTTATGGGCACTGGAGGGAAAGAGTTCCTACGAGCAGTACTTC.

This clonotype showed up just a few times. A junction boundary mismatches the germline segment, possibly from a read error. The rearrangement links TRBV7-7 to TRBJ2-5; D tentatively reads TRBD1 or TRBD2 (5 bases each). The CDR3 runs 17 residues. Germline V gene data show CDR1 as SSHAT and CDR2 as FNYEAQ (reference sequence). CDR3 nucleotides: TGTGCTAGCAGCTTAGGGTCCGGGGCTGGGGCCCAAGAGACCCAGTACTTC. Protein sequence: CASSLGSGAGAQETQYF. Full variable domain (missing parts from reference TRBV7-7 and TRBJ2-5): GAGVSQSPRYKVTKRGQDVTLRCDPISSHATLYWYQQALGQGPEFLTYFNYEAQPDKSGLPSDRFSAERPEGSISTLTIQRTEQRDSAMYRCASSLGSGAGAQETQYFGPGTRLLVL.

V and J are TRBV12-3 or TRBV12-4 and TRBJ2-1, with 7 bases aligning to TRBD2. The CDR3 is made up of 16 amino acids. V gave up 3 bases and J gave up 9 bases; unmatched junction bases: 14. The CDR3: CASSFHLADLAIEQFF. CDR3 bases: TGTGCCAGCAGTTTTCATCTAGCGGATCTCGCCATTGAGCAGTTCTTC.

This clonotype was observed a handful of times. The gene calls are TRBV28 and TRBJ1-2; D not certain. V lost 4 bases, J lost 3 bases, and 15 bases lay in between. CDR3 size: 15 residues. CDR1 and CDR2 from the germline V gene are MDHEN and SYDVKM. The CDR3 DNA sequence: TGTGCCAGCAGTTCGGAAGGGAGGGCAGACTATGGCTACACCTTC. It yields the protein CASSSEGRADYGYTF.

The rearrangement uses TRBV20-1 and TRBJ2-3; a possible D gene is TRBD2 (6 bases). Trimming removed 3 bases at V and 0 bases at J, with 10 bases between. The germline V gene encodes CDR1 DFQATT and CDR2 SNEGSKA (reference sequence). The CDR3 spans 14 residues. CDR3: CSARISGSTDTQYF. The CDR3, as DNA: TGCAGTGCTAGGATTAGCGGCAGCACAGATACGCAGTATTTT.

In its sample, this clonotype was seen many times. The J gene is TRBJ2-1, the V gene TRBV5-4, with 10 bases fitting TRBD2. V lost 4 bases, J lost 9 bases, and 7 bases stayed unmatched. From germline, CDR1 is SGHNT and CDR2 YYREEE (reference sequence). The CDR3 totals 14 residues. As DNA, the CDR3 is TGTGCCAGCAGCGGAGCGGGAGGGCCTATTGAGCAGTTCTTC. Translated, it gives CASSGAGGPIEQFF.

A few counts support this clonotype. This chain joins TRBV3-1 and TRBJ1-1; the match to TRBD1 covers 9 bases. CDR3 length: 14 residues. Germline CDR1 is LGHDT and CDR2 is YNNKEL (reference sequence). J gave up 4 bases and V 1 base, and 1 base lay outside the gene matches. CDR3 DNA: TGTGCCAGCAGCCAAGTACAGGGGGCCACTGAAGCTTTCTTT. Translated: CASSQVQGATEAFF. Drawing the rest from reference TRBV3-1 and TRBJ1-1, the complete variable domain is DTAVSQTPKYLVTQMGNDKSIKCEQNLGHDTMYWYKQDSKKFLKIMFSYNNKELIINETVPNRFSPKSPDKAHLNLHINSLELGDSAVYFCASSQVQGATEAFFGQGTRLTVV.

The chain has TRBV29-1 and TRBJ2-1; D ambiguous. The V end lost 1 base, the J end lost 15 bases, and 13 bases lay between the germline ends. This CDR3 comprises 11 residues. Germline V gene lookup returns CDR1 SQVTM and CDR2 ANQGSEA. CDR3 in DNA: TGCAGCGTTGAAGTTTCCTTCAGTCCGTTCTTC. It encodes CSVEVSFSPFF.

With regard to this clonotype: No conserved phenylalanine or tryptophan is present at the end of the CDR3, so a read error is the likely explanation. No DNA is shown, since the ends of the CDR3 on it are uncertain; the CDR3 is the one TCRdb lists. This sequence joins TRBV20-1 and TRBJ2-1. The CDR3 is 13 residues long, counting both termini. Germline CDR1 and CDR2: DFQATT and SNEGSKA (reference sequence). The CDR3 sequence is CSASEQPTAIGLL.

The chain recombines TRBV2 with TRBJ2-3; tentative D call: TRBD1 (5 bases). CDR1 is SNHLY and CDR2 is FYNNEI in the germline V gene. Trimming shortened V by 7 bases and J by 2 bases, and 16 bases separated the two germline ends. The length of the CDR3 is 15 residues. The CDR3 DNA sequence: TGTGCCAGCACTCGACAGCCTCAAAACACAGATACGCAGTATTTT. This encodes CASTRQPQNTDTQYF. Together with reference TRBV2 and TRBJ2-3, the CDR3 gives the full variable domain: EPEVTQTPSHQVTQMGQEVILRCVPISNHLYFYWYRQILGQKVEFLVSFYNNEISEKSEIFDDQFSVERPDGSNFTLKIRSTKLEDSAMYFCASTRQPQNTDTQYFGPGTRLTVL.

This clonotype was recorded a few times. The CDR3 region is CSAPTAPSSYNEQFF. CDR3 DNA sequence: TGCAGTGCGCCGACAGCCCCGAGCTCCTACAATGAGCAGTTCTTC. The chain recombines TRBV20-1 with TRBJ2-1, with D possibly matching TRBD1 (5 bases). V lost 6 bases to trimming and J lost 0 bases, with 15 bases between them. Looked up from germline, CDR1 is DFQATT and CDR2 is SNEGSKA (reference sequence). The CDR3 loop spans 15 amino acids.

In its sample, this clonotype was seen a few times. The J gene is TRBJ1-2, the V gene TRBV12-3 or TRBV12-4; no definite D call. The length of the CDR3 is 15 residues. V shed 6 bases and J shed 0 bases, with 14 bases lying between them. This CDR3 reads CASSSGVVANYGYTF. The CDR3 DNA follows: TGTGCCAGCAGCAGCGGGGTGGTAGCTAACTATGGCTACACCTTC.

The chain is built from TRBV12-3 or TRBV12-4 and TRBJ2-1; D gene uncertain. The CDR3 is 12 amino acids. Trimming removed 6 bases at V and 14 bases at J, with 17 bases between. The CDR3 is CASSPRSGGEFF. In nucleotides, the CDR3 is TGTGCCAGCAGCCCCAGGTCGGGTGGGGAGTTCTTC.

This clonotype was observed many times. The rearrangement joins TRBV12-3 or TRBV12-4 to TRBJ2-7; perhaps D is TRBD1 or TRBD2 (5 bases each). V shed 5 bases and J shed 1 base, with 12 bases lying between them. The CDR3 loop spans 14 amino acids. The CDR3 DNA reads as TGTGCCAGCAGTGAAACGGGGCTGTCCTACGAGCAGTACTTC. Amino acids: CASSETGLSYEQYF.

V and J are TRBV28 and TRBJ1-5; TRBD1 is a possible D gene (5 bases). There are 17 residues in the CDR3. Trimming shortened V by 5 bases and J by 1 base, and 18 bases separated the two germline ends. Germline assignment: CDR1 MDHEN and CDR2 SYDVKM. CDR3 coding DNA: TGTGCCAGCAGTATACCAGGGATGGGTGGCAGCAATCAGCCCCAGCATTTT. Residues: CASSIPGMGGSNQPQHF.

The genes are TRBV11-2 and TRBJ1-1, with TRBD1 matching 8 bases. The CDR3 is 15 residues long. Germline CDR1 and CDR2: SGHAT and FQNNGV. J was trimmed by 11 bases and V by 5 bases; bases with no gene match: 16. The CDR3 DNA reads as TGTGCCAGCAGCCAACCTAAGCCAGGGGGCGAGAAGGCTTTCTTT. Encoded protein: CASSQPKPGGEKAFF.

This chain connects TRBV12-3 or TRBV12-4 to TRBJ2-1; 13 positions agree with TRBD2. This CDR3 is built from 14 residues. The ends lost 4 bases at V and 8 bases at J; junction bases unmatched: 2. In DNA, the CDR3 is TGTGCCAGCAGTTGGACTAGCGGGAGCCATGAGCAGTTCTTC. Translation gives CASSWTSGSHEQFF.

The chain has TRBV20-1 and TRBJ2-1; no definite D call. Trimming took 5 bases from V and 8 from J, leaving 7 bases between them. Looked up from germline, CDR1 is DFQATT and CDR2 is SNEGSKA (reference sequence). This CDR3 is built from 10 residues. The CDR3 spells CSALAHEQFF. CDR3 DNA: TGCAGTGCTCTGGCCCATGAGCAGTTCTTC.

The rearrangement joins TRBV20-1 to TRBJ2-2, with D hard to call. This CDR3 comprises 14 residues. V gave up 5 bases and J gave up 2 bases, with 12 bases separating them. Looked up from germline, CDR1 is DFQATT and CDR2 is SNEGSKA (reference sequence). CDR3 sequence (DNA): TGCAGTGCTTCAGCGCGGAGAAACACCGGGGAGCTGTTTTTT. Its protein product is CSASARRNTGELFF.

This clonotype has just a few counts. The rearrangement links TRBV7-3 to TRBJ2-3; D uncertain. The germline V gene has CDR1 SGHTA and CDR2 FQGTGA. The CDR3 runs 13 residues. The ends were cut back, 5 bases at V and 2 bases at J, with 8 bases in the middle. The chain's CDR3 is CASSEVHTDTQYF. Written as DNA, the CDR3 is TGTGCCAGCAGCGAGGTGCACACAGATACGCAGTATTTT.

This clonotype was found a few times. CDR3 in amino acids: CASSLDNSYNEQFF. CDR3 nucleotides: TGTGCCAGCAGTTTGGACAACTCCTACAATGAGCAGTTCTTC. V usage is TRBV12-3 or TRBV12-4 and J usage is TRBJ2-1; D is perhaps TRBD1 (5 bases). With 3 bases removed from V and 0 bases from J, the gap between germline ends came to 6 bases. The CDR3 is made up of 14 amino acids.

The V gene is TRBV5-1, the J gene TRBJ1-2, with D tentatively TRBD1 (5 bases). CDR1 is SGHRS, CDR2 YFSETQ, per germline. V was trimmed by 0 bases and J by 3 bases, leaving 9 bases between them. The CDR3 is made up of 14 amino acids. The CDR3 sequence: CASSLGGEYYGYTF. Here the CDR3 DNA reads TGCGCCAGCAGCTTGGGAGGGGAGTACTATGGCTACACCTTC.

This clonotype appeared many times. The rearrangement uses TRBV5-1 and TRBJ1-4, with unresolved D. The CDR3 contains 14 residues. Trimming took off 0 bases at V and 5 bases at J, with 8 bases between the two ends. Germline V gives CDR1 SGHRS, CDR2 YFSETQ. This CDR3 reads CASSLGPRNEKLFF. Written as DNA, the CDR3 is TGCGCCAGCAGCTTGGGACCTCGAAATGAAAAACTGTTTTTT.

The V and J genes are TRBV12-3 or TRBV12-4 and TRBJ2-3, with 7 bases that match TRBD2. The CDR3 spans 15 residues. With 5 bases clipped from V and 4 bases from J, the junction kept 9 bases outside the gene matches. The CDR3 nucleotides are TGTGCCAGCAGTGGAGCGGGGTTACCCCCAGATACGCAGTATTTT. The encoded protein is CASSGAGLPPDTQYF.

The rearrangement links TRBV7-8 to TRBJ2-3; 9 bases agree with TRBD2. The CDR3 covers 16 residues. Germline CDR1 is SGHVS and CDR2 is FQNEAQ. The V segment lost 1 base and the J segment 6 bases; nucleotides outside the gene matches: 8. CDR3 sequence: CASSLGLAGKGDTQYF. The CDR3 nucleotides are TGTGCCAGCAGCTTAGGGCTAGCGGGAAAGGGTGATACGCAGTATTTT. Full variable domain (rest looked up from reference TRBV7-8 and TRBJ2-3): GAGVSQSPRYKVAKRGQDVALRCDPISGHVSLFWYQQALGQGPEFLTYFQNEAQLDKSGLPSDRFFAERPEGSVSTLKIQRTQQEDSAVYLCASSLGLAGKGDTQYFGPGTRLTVL.

The DNA for the CDR3 is TGTGCCACCAGCAGAGTTAAGGGGACTAGCGGGACCAGCGACACAGATACGCAGTATTTT. It specifies CATSRVKGTSGTSDTDTQYF. J is TRBJ2-3 and V is TRBV15; TRBD2 agrees at 13 bases. This CDR3 is 20 amino acids long. CDR1 is LNHNV and CDR2 is YYDKDF in the germline V gene (reference sequence). J was trimmed by 2 bases and V by 1 base; bases with no gene match: 12.

V usage is TRBV6-1 and J usage is TRBJ2-1, with 7 bases lining up with TRBD2. Germline lookup yields CDR1 MNHNS and CDR2 SASEGT. The length of the CDR3 is 16 residues. The trim removed 3 bases at V and 2 bases at J, leaving 7 bases unmatched. The CDR3 nucleotides read TGTGCCAGCAGTGACTTCCAGCGGGGCGCCTACAATGAGCAGTTCTTC. Encoded protein: CASSDFQRGAYNEQFF.